This TCR beta chain appears in the sequencing data of a study of human versus mouse CDR3 diversity and MHC coevolution. Study-wide background: The immunoSEQ assay reportedly detects one in 200,000 T cells.

CDR3 length equals 15 residues. The germline CDR1 and CDR2 sequences are SGHRS and YFSETQ. V was cut by 4 bases and J by 0 bases, with 12 bases left in between. Generated by immunoSEQ multiplex PCR, the TCRdb table keeps only in-frame clones and is missing some. Of more than 60,000 clones listed, around 93% are singletons. The sample holds one count of this clone. Its antigen is not identified. Study findings and constraints: Clonal inequality was lowest in most of the three human donors. Human T cells underwent selection on 6 or 7 different MHC II alleles.

The sequenced sample consisted of naive CD4+ T cells from blood. Subset of the sample: CD45RO-negative CD62L-positive naive CD4 T cells. The TCR was taken from a person between 25 and 70 years old in good health. This rearrangement joins TRBV5-1 to TRBJ2-3, with a weak D call TRBD1 (6 bases). The CDR3 sequence is CASSPGTTSTDTQYF. CDR3 coding DNA: TGCGCCAGCAGCCCAGGGACAACTAGCACAGATACGCAGTATTTT.